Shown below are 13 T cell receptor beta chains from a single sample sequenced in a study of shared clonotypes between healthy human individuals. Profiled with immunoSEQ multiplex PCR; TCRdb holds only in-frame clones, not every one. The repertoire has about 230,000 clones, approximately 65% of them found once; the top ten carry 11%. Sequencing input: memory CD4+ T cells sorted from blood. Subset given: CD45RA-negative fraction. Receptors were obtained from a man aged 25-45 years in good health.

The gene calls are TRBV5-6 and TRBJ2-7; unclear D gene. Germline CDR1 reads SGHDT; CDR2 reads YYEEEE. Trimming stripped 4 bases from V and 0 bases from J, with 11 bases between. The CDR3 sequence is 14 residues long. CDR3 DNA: TGTGCCAGCAGCCGGCTATACAGCTCCTACGAGCAGTACTTC. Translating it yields CASSRLYSSYEQYF.

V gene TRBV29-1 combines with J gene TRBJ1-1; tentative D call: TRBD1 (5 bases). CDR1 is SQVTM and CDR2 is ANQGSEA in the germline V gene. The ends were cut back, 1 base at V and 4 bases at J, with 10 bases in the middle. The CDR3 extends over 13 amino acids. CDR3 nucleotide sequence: TGCAGCGTTGAAGTTTCGGGGGGCACTGAAGCTTTCTTT. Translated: CSVEVSGGTEAFF.

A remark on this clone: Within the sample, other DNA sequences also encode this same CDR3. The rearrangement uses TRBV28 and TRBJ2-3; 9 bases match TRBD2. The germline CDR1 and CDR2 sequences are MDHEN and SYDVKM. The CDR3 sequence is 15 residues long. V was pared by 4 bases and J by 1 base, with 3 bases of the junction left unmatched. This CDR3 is CASSSLAGGTDTQYF. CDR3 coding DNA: TGTGCCAGCAGTTCCTTAGCGGGAGGCACAGATACGCAGTATTTT.

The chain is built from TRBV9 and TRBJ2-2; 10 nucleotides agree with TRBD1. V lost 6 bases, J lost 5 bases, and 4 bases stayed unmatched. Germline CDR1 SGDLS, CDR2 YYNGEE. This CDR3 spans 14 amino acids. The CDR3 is CASNRDRGTGELFF. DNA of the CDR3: TGTGCCAGCAATCGGGACAGGGGAACCGGGGAGCTGTTTTTT.

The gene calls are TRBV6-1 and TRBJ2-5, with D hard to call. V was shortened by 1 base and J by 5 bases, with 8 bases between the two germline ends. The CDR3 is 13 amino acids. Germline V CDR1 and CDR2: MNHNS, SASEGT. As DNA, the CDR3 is TGTGCCAGCAGTGAAGGGACGAGGGAGACCCAGTACTTC. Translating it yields CASSEGTRETQYF.

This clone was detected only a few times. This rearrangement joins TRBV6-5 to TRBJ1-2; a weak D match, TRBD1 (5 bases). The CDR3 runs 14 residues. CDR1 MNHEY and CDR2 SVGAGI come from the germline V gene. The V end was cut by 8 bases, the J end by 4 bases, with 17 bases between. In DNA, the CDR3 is TGTGCCAGCCGAAAAAACGCGGGGGGCTATGGCTACACCTTC. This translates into CASRKNAGGYGYTF.

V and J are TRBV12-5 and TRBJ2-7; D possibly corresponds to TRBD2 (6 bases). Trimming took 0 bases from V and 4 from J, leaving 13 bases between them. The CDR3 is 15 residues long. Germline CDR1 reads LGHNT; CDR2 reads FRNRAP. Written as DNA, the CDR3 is TGTGCTAGTGGTTTGGTACACGGGGGATCTTACGAGCAGTACTTC. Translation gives CASGLVHGGSYEQYF.

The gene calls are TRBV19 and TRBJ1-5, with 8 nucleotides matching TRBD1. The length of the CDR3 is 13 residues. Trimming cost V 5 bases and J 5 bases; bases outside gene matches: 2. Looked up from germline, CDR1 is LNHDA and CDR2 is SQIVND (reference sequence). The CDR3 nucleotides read TGTGCCAGTAGTGGGACAGGAGATCAGCCCCAGCATTTT. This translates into CASSGTGDQPQHF.

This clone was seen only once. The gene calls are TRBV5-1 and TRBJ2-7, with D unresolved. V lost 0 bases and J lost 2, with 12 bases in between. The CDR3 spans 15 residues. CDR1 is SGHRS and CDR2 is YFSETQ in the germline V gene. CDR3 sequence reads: CASSLARQAAYEQYF. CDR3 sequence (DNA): TGCGCCAGCAGCTTGGCCCGGCAGGCGGCCTACGAGCAGTACTTC.

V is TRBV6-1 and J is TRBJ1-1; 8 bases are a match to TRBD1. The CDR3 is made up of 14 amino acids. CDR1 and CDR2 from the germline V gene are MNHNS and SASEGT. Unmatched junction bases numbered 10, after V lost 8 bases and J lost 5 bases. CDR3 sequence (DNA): TGTGCCAGCGGAAGGGACAGGACTTTTACTGAAGCTTTCTTT. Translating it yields CASGRDRTFTEAFF.

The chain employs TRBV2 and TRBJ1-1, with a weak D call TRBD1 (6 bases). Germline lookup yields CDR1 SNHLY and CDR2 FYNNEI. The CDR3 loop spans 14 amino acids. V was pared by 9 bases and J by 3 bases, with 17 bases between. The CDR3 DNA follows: TGTGCCAGTAGTTACAGGGCCACGGACACTGAAGCTTTCTTT. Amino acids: CASSYRATDTEAFF.

The DNA of the CDR3 is TGTGCCACCAGCAGAGATGGGCACCTAACTAATGAAAAACTGTTTTTT. Its translation is CATSRDGHLTNEKLFF. The chain recombines TRBV15 with TRBJ1-4; D gene uncertain. Germline CDR1 and CDR2: LNHNV and YYDKDF (reference sequence). V gave up 0 bases and J gave up 1 base, with 9 bases separating them. The length of the CDR3 is 16 residues.

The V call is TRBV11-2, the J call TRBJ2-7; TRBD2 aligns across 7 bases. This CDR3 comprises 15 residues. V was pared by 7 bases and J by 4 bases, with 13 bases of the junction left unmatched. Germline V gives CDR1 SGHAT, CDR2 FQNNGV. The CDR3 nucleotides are TGTGCCAGCACCCCCCTGGGGGGAGGGACTTACGAGCAGTACTTC. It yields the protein CASTPLGGGTYEQYF.